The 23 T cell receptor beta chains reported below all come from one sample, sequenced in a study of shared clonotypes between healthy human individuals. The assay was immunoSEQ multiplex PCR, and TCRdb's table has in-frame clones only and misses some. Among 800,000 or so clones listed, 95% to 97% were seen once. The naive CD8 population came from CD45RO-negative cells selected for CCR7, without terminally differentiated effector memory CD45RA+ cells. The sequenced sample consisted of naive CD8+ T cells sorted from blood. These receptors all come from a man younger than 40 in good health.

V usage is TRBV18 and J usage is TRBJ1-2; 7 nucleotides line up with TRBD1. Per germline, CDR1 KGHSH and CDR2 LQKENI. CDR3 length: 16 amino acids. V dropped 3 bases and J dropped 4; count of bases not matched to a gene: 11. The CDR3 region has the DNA TGTGCCAGCTCACCGCCCGGGGACAGCCAACTCTATGGCTACACCTTC. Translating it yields CASSPPGDSQLYGYTF.

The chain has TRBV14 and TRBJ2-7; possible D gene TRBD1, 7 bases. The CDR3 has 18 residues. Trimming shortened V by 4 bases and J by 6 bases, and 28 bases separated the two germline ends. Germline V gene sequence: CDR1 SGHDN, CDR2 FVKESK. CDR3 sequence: CASSPQGVAELVQPEQYF. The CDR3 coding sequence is TGTGCCAGCAGCCCCCAGGGGGTAGCGGAACTAGTACAGCCCGAGCAGTACTTC. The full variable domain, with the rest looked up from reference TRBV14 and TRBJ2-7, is EAGVTQFPSHSVIEKGQTVTLRCDPISGHDNLYWYRRVMGKEIKFLLHFVKESKQDESGMPNNRFLAERTGGTYSTLKVQPAELEDSGVYFCASSPQGVAELVQPEQYFGPGTRLTVT.

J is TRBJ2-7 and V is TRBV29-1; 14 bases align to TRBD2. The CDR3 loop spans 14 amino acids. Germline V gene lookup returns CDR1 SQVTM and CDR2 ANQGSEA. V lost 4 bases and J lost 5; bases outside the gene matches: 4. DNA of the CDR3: TGCAGCGTTGGGGGACTAGCGGGAGTAAACGAGCAGTACTTC. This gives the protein CSVGGLAGVNEQYF.

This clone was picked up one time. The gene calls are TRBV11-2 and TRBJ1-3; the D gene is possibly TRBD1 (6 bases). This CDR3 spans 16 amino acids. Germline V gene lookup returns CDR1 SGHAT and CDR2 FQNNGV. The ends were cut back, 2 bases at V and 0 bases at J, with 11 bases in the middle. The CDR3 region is CASSLPGALSGNTIYF. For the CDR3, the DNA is TGTGCCAGCAGCTTACCGGGGGCACTCTCTGGAAACACCATATATTTT. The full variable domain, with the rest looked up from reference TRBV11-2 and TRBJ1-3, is EAGVAQSPRYKIIEKRQSVAFWCNPISGHATLYWYQQILGQGPKLLIQFQNNGVVDDSQLPKDRFSAERLKGVDSTLKIQPAKLEDSAVYLCASSLPGALSGNTIYFGEGSWLTVV.

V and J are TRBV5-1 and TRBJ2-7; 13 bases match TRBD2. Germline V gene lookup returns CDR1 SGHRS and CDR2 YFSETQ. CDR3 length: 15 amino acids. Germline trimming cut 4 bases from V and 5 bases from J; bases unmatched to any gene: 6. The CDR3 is CASSAGTSGTDEQYF. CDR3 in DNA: TGCGCCAGCAGCGCAGGGACTAGCGGGACAGACGAGCAGTACTTC.

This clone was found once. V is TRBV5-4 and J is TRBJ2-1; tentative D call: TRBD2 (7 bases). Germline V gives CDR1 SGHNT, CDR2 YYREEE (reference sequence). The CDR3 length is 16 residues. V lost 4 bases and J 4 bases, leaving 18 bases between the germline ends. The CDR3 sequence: CASSPSRGDKYNEQFF. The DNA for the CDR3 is TGTGCCAGCAGCCCCAGTCGGGGGGACAAATACAATGAGCAGTTCTTC.

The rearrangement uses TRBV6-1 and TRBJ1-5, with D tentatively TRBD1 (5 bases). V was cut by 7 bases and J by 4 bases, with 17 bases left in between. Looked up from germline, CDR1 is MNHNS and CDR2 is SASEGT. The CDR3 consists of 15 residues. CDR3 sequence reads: CASTRGAGRNQPQHF. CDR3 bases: TGTGCCAGCACCCGAGGGGCAGGGCGAAATCAGCCCCAGCATTTT.

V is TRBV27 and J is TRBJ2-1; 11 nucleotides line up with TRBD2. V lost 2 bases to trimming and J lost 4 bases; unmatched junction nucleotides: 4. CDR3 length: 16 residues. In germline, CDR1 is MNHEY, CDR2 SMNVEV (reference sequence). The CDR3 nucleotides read TGTGCCAGCAGTTTAGAAGGGACTAGCGGTTACAATGAGCAGTTCTTC. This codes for CASSLEGTSGYNEQFF.

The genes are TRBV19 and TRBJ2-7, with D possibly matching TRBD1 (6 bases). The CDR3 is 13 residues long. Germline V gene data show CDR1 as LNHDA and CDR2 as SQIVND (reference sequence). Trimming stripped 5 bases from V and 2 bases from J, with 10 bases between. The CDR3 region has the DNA TGTGCCAGTAGTTCCGACAGGACCTACGAGCAGTACTTC. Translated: CASSSDRTYEQYF.

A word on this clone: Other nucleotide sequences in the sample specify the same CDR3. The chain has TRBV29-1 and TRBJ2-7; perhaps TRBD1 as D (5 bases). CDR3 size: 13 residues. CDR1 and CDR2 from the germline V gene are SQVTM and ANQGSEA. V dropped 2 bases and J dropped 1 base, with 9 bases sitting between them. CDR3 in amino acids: CSVESPGSYEQYF. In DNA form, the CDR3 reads TGCAGCGTTGAATCGCCAGGGTCCTACGAGCAGTACTTC.

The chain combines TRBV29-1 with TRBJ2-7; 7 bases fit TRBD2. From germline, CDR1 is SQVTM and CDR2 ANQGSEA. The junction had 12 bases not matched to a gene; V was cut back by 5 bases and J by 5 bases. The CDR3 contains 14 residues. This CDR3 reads CSVYPSGEPHEQYF. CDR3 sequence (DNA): TGCAGCGTTTATCCTAGCGGCGAGCCCCACGAGCAGTACTTC.

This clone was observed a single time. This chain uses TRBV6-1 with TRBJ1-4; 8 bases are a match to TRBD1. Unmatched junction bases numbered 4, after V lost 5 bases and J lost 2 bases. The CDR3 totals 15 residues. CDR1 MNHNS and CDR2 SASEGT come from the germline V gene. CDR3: CASSSWTGTNEKLFF. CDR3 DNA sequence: TGTGCCAGCAGTTCTTGGACAGGGACTAATGAAAAACTGTTTTTT.

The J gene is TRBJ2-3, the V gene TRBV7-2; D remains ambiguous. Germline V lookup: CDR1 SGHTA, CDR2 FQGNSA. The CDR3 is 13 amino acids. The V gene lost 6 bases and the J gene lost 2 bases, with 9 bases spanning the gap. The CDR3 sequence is CASRPAATDTQYF. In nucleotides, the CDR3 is TGTGCCAGCAGGCCGGCGGCCACAGATACGCAGTATTTT.

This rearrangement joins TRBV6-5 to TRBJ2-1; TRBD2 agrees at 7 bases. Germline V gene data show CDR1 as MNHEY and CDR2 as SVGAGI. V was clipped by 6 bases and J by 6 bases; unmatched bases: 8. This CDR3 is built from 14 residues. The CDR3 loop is CASRKLAAGNEQFF. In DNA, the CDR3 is TGTGCCAGCAGAAAGCTAGCGGCCGGCAATGAGCAGTTCTTC.

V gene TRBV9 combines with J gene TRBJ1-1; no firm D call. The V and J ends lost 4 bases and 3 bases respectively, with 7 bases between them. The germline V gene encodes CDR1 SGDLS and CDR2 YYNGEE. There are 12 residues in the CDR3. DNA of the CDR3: TGTGCCAGCAGCACCTCCGACACTGAAGCTTTCTTT. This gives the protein CASSTSDTEAFF.

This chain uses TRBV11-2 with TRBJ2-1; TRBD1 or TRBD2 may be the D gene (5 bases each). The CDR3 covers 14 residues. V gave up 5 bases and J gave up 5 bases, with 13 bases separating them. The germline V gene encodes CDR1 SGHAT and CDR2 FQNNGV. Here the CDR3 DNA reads TGTGCCAGCAGCGCCCCCGAGGGGAACAATGAGCAGTTCTTC. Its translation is CASSAPEGNNEQFF.

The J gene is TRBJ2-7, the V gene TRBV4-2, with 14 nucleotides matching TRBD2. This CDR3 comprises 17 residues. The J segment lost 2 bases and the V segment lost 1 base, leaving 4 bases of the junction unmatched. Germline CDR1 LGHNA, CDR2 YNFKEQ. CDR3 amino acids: CASSQAPGLAGAYEQYF. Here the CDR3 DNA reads TGTGCCAGCAGCCAAGCCCCGGGACTAGCGGGAGCCTACGAGCAGTACTTC.

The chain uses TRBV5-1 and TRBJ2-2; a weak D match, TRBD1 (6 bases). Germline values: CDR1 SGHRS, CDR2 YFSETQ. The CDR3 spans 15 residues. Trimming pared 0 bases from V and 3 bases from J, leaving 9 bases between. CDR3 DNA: TGCGCCAGCAGCTTGGTTCCAGGGGACACCGGGGAGCTGTTTTTT. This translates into CASSLVPGDTGELFF.

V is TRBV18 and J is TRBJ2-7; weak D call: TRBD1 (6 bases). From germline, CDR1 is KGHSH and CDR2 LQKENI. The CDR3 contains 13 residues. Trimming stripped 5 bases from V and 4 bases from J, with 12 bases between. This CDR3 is CASSLGAWYEQYF. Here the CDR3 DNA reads TGTGCCAGCTCATTGGGGGCATGGTACGAGCAGTACTTC.

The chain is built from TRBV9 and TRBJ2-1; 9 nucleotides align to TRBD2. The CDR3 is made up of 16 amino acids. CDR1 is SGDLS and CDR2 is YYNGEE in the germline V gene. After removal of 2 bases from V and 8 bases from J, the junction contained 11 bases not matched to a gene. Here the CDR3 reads CASSVDGSGRIDEQFF. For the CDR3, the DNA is TGTGCCAGCAGCGTGGATGGTAGCGGGAGAATCGATGAGCAGTTCTTC.

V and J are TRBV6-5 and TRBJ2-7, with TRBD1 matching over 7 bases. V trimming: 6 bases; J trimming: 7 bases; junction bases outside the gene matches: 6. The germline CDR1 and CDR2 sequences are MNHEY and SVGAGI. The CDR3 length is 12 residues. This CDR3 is CASSPTGNEQYF. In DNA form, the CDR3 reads TGTGCCAGCAGCCCGACAGGGAATGAGCAGTACTTC.

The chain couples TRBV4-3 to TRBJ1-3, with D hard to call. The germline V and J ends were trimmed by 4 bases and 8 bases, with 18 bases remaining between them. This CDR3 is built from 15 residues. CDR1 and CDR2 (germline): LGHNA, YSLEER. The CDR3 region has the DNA TGCGCCAGCAGCCCCGGCTCGTGGACTCCGGACACCATATATTTT. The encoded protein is CASSPGSWTPDTIYF.

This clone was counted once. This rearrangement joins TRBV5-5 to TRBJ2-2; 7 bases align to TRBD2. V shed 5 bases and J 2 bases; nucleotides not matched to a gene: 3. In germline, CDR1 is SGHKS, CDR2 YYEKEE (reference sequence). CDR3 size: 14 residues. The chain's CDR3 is CASRIAGNTGELFF. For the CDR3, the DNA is TGTGCCAGCAGAATAGCGGGCAACACCGGGGAGCTGTTTTTT.